This T cell receptor beta chain was sequenced for a study of cytomegalovirus exposure and HLA in healthy donors. Study findings and constraints: A subsequent analysis found that TCR clusters from the first cohort also tended to co-occur in the roughly 120 validation repertoires, with about 94% of cluster scores above 0. TCR beta chains numbering about 160 were designated cytomegalovirus-associated. In vitro, a few CMV-associated chains proved specific for CMV antigens.

V lost 0 bases and J lost 0; bases outside the gene matches: 2. CDR1 and CDR2 from the germline V gene are ENHRY and SYGVKD. CDR3 size: 16 residues. The donors were part of the validation cohort of 120 or so subjects. That cohort was separate from the first cohort, which comprised 550 to 750 subjects. The repertoire was sequenced with immunoSEQ multiplex PCR; TCRdb's copy has only in-frame clones and lacks some. The repertoire consists of 100,000 to 150,000 clones, with roughly 89% occurring once and the leading ten covering approximately 1.1%. As for this clone: Its antigen remains unidentified.

The sequence was obtained from a woman under 30 in good health and CMV-seronegative. This chain links TRBV10-3 with TRBJ2-1; 7 nucleotides align to TRBD2. Sequenced: PBMCs. CDR3 residues: CAISESGGGSYNEQFF. In DNA form, the CDR3 reads TGTGCCATCAGTGAGTCTGGCGGGGGCTCCTACAATGAGCAGTTCTTC.